One sample yielded the 19 T cell receptor beta chains listed below, sequenced in a study of blood T cells in healthy people across ages. Using a J-beta primer mix together with a sample-barcoded 5' primer, a second PCR was run for about 7 to 12 cycles. One entry per CDR3 protein results from TCRdb running MiXCR on the 5' RACE reads. The table includes around 990,000 distinct CDR3 sequences, about two fifths detected once. The sequencing sample was made of blood. The receptor source for this set is a man in his late teens or twenties in good health.

The chain uses TRBV3-1 and TRBJ2-1; D remains ambiguous. V was cut by 2 bases and J by 6 bases, with 8 bases left in between. Per the germline V gene, CDR1 is LGHDT and CDR2 is YNNKEL (reference sequence). This CDR3 spans 13 amino acids. CDR3 coding DNA: TGTGCCAGCAGCCAATGGGATTCCAATGAGCAGTTCTTC. This translates into CASSQWDSNEQFF.

In this sample, this clonotype turned up a few times. This sequence joins TRBV6-2 or TRBV6-3 and TRBJ2-7; TRBD1 might be the D (6 bases). The CDR3 length is 15 residues. V was cut by 2 bases and J by 4 bases, with 15 bases left in between. Germline-derived CDR1 and CDR2 are MNHEY and SVGEGT. CDR3 nucleotide sequence: TGTGCCAGCAGTTACCTGAACAGGGAGTCTTACGAGCAGTACTTC. This translates into CASSYLNRESYEQYF.

This clonotype was recorded a few times. The chain combines TRBV7-2 with TRBJ1-2; D is uncertain. The CDR3 runs to 13 residues. Germline V gene lookup returns CDR1 SGHTA and CDR2 FQGNSA. The V gene lost 8 bases and the J gene lost 0 bases, with 10 bases spanning the gap. This chain's CDR3 is CASFWPANYGYTF. CDR3 sequence (DNA): TGTGCCAGCTTTTGGCCGGCTAACTATGGCTACACCTTC.

V and J are TRBV20-1 and TRBJ1-1; the D is unclear. The CDR3 totals 11 residues. V was clipped by 3 bases and J by 7 bases, with 9 bases between them. Germline assignment: CDR1 DFQATT and CDR2 SNEGSKA (reference sequence). The CDR3 DNA is TGCAGTGCTAGTGAGCAGAGTGAAGCTTTCTTT. Residues: CSASEQSEAFF.

This clonotype was seen only a few times. The CDR3 DNA reads TGTGCCAGCAGTTTAAAAGGGTGGGGGGGTGATGAAGCTTTCTTT. Its protein is CASSLKGWGGDEAFF. The rearrangement uses TRBV12-3 or TRBV12-4 and TRBJ1-1; the D gene is possibly TRBD1 (5 bases). This CDR3 spans 15 amino acids. Trimming shortened V by 2 bases and J by 7 bases, and 17 bases separated the two germline ends.

This clonotype has just a few counts. The J gene is TRBJ2-2, the V gene TRBV20-1; D is perhaps TRBD1 or TRBD2 (5 bases each). The V gene lost 3 bases and the J gene lost 7 bases, with 15 bases spanning the gap. This CDR3 has 14 residues. Per germline, CDR1 DFQATT and CDR2 SNEGSKA (reference sequence). The CDR3 nucleotides are TGCAGTGCTAGGGGACCTCTTGGGGGCGGGGAGCTGTTTTTT. This sequence encodes CSARGPLGGGELFF.

The table lists this clonotype with a few counts. The rearrangement uses TRBV7-9 and TRBJ2-3; weak D call: TRBD2 (5 bases). The germline CDR1 and CDR2 sequences are SEHNR and FQNEAQ (reference sequence). V was shortened by 5 bases and J by 6 bases, with 9 bases between the two germline ends. The CDR3 covers 12 residues. The CDR3 region has the DNA TGTGCCAGCAGCCGGGGTCTTGATACGCAGTATTTT. This translates into CASSRGLDTQYF.

The chain is built from TRBV6-1 and TRBJ1-4; D not certain. Germline CDR1 MNHNS, CDR2 SASEGT. V shed 1 base and J shed 0 bases, with 6 bases lying between them. This CDR3 is built from 15 residues. In DNA form, the CDR3 reads TGTGCCAGCAGTGAAGGGGTGGCAACTAATGAAAAACTGTTTTTT. It codes for CASSEGVATNEKLFF.

The gene calls are TRBV15 and TRBJ1-2, with a tentative D call TRBD1 (6 bases). The CDR3 loop spans 15 amino acids. Germline loops: CDR1 LNHNV, CDR2 YYDKDF (reference sequence). Trimming left V 3 bases short and J 3 bases short, with 14 bases between. Here the CDR3 DNA reads TGTGCCACCAGCAGGGGACTTAAGGGGGACTATGGCTACACCTTC. Protein product: CATSRGLKGDYGYTF. Combining the CDR3 with reference TRBV15 and TRBJ1-2 gives the whole variable domain DAMVIQNPRYQVTQFGKPVTLSCSQTLNHNVMYWYQQKSSQAPKLLFHYYDKDFNNEADTPDNFQSRRPNTSFCFLDIRSPGLGDTAMYLCATSRGLKGDYGYTFGSGTRLTVV.

Comments on this clonotype: A junction end diverges from the germline sequence, so it may reflect a read error. This chain links TRBV9 with TRBJ2-3; 8 bases agree with TRBD1. The CDR3 is 16 residues long. Per germline, CDR1 SGDLS and CDR2 YYNGEE. The CDR3 DNA reads as TGTGCCAGCAGCCCACAGGGGGGTAGACACACAGATACGCTGTATTTT. Translating gives CASSPQGGRHTDTLYF.

This clonotype appeared a few times. This chain joins TRBV6-2 or TRBV6-3 and TRBJ2-7; no definite D call. This CDR3 comprises 14 residues. Germline CDR1 reads MNHEY; CDR2 reads SVGEGT. With 4 bases removed from V and 1 base from J, the gap between germline ends came to 11 bases. The CDR3 DNA sequence: TGTGCCAGCAGTTCTAGGACGGATTCCTACGAGCAGTACTTC. Translation gives CASSSRTDSYEQYF.

The chain uses TRBV15 and TRBJ1-6; D uncertain. V was clipped by 0 bases and J by 4 bases, with 7 bases between them. The CDR3 runs 15 residues. Germline V lookup: CDR1 LNHNV, CDR2 YYDKDF (reference sequence). CDR3 nucleotide sequence: TGTGCCACCAGCAGAGATATAGATTATAATTCACCCCTCCACTTT. As protein: CATSRDIDYNSPLHF.

V gene TRBV5-1 combines with J gene TRBJ2-1; 8 nucleotides match TRBD1. The V and J ends lost 3 bases and 5 bases, in that order; junction bases with no gene match: 13. Germline CDR1 SGHRS, CDR2 YFSETQ. The length of the CDR3 is 17 residues. In DNA, the CDR3 is TGCGCCAGCAGCTCGAACACGCAGGGGGCCGCAAACAATGAGCAGTTCTTC. Its protein is CASSSNTQGAANNEQFF.

This clonotype occurred a few times. The V and J genes are TRBV6-2 or TRBV6-3 and TRBJ2-7; unclear D gene. Trimming shortened V by 5 bases and J by 7 bases, and 15 bases separated the two germline ends. This CDR3 spans 13 amino acids. Looked up from germline, CDR1 is MNHEY and CDR2 is SVGEGT. The CDR3 here is CASSRDSDNEQYF. The CDR3 DNA is TGTGCCAGCAGTCGAGACTCCGACAATGAGCAGTACTTC.

V usage is TRBV6-6 and J usage is TRBJ1-4; perhaps TRBD1 as D (6 bases). Trimming removed 7 bases at V and 6 bases at J, with 15 bases between. CDR1 MNHNY and CDR2 SVGAGI come from the germline V gene (reference sequence). This CDR3 has 14 amino acids. Here the CDR3 reads CASMEGGKYEKLFF. The DNA for the CDR3 is TGTGCCAGCATGGAAGGGGGAAAATATGAAAAACTGTTTTTT.

The chain is built from TRBV4-3 and TRBJ2-4, with TRBD2 identical over 11 bases. The J call may be mistaken, given a closer DNA end match to TRBJ2-7. CDR3 length equals 15 residues. Looked up from germline, CDR1 is LGHNA and CDR2 is YSLEER. DNA of the CDR3: TGCGCCAGCAGCCGGGATACTAGCGGGGGATACGAGCAGTACTTC. Translated, it gives CASSRDTSGGYEQYF.

The V gene is TRBV20-1, the J gene TRBJ2-1; 8 nucleotides line up with TRBD2. Judging by the DNA end, TRBJ2-7 fits better; the J call may be wrong. The CDR3 spans 14 residues. The V gene's germline CDR1 is DFQATT and CDR2 SNEGSKA (reference sequence). CDR3 amino acids: CSASVTSGHNEQYF. For the CDR3, the DNA is TGCAGTGCTAGCGTTACTAGCGGACACAATGAGCAGTACTTC.

The chain employs TRBV2 and TRBJ1-2, with D possibly TRBD1 on 5 matching bases. The CDR3 has 15 residues. Germline lookup yields CDR1 SNHLY and CDR2 FYNNEI. Trimming cost V 4 bases and J 6 bases, with 18 bases left between them. The CDR3 spells CASSGPGRELNGYTF. The DNA for the CDR3 is TGTGCCAGCAGTGGACCGGGACGAGAATTGAATGGCTACACCTTC. Full variable domain (missing parts from reference TRBV2 and TRBJ1-2): EPEVTQTPSHQVTQMGQEVILRCVPISNHLYFYWYRQILGQKVEFLVSFYNNEISEKSEIFDDQFSVERPDGSNFTLKIRSTKLEDSAMYFCASSGPGRELNGYTFGSGTRLTVV.

This clonotype has more than one count but fewer than ten. As DNA, the CDR3 is TGTGCCAGCAGCAAGGGGGGGTCTGAAGCTTTCTTT. As protein: CASSKGGSEAFF. The chain has TRBV5-4 and TRBJ1-1; possible D gene TRBD1, 6 bases. CDR3 length: 12 residues. Trimming left V 4 bases short and J 6 bases short, with 10 bases between. Germline V CDR1 and CDR2: SGHNT, YYREEE (reference sequence).